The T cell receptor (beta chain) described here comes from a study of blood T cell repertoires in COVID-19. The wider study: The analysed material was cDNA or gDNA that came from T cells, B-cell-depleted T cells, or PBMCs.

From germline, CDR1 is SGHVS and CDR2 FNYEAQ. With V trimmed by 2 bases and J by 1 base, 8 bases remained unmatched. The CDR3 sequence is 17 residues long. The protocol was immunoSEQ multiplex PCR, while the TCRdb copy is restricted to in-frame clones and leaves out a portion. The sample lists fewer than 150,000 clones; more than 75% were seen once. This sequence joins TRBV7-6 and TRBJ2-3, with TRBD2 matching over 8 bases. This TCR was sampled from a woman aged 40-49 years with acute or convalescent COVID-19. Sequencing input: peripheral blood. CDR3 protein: CASSLRGGGGRTDTQYF. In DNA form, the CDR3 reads TGTGCCAGCAGCTTAAGGGGTGGCGGGGGGCGCACAGATACGCAGTATTTT.